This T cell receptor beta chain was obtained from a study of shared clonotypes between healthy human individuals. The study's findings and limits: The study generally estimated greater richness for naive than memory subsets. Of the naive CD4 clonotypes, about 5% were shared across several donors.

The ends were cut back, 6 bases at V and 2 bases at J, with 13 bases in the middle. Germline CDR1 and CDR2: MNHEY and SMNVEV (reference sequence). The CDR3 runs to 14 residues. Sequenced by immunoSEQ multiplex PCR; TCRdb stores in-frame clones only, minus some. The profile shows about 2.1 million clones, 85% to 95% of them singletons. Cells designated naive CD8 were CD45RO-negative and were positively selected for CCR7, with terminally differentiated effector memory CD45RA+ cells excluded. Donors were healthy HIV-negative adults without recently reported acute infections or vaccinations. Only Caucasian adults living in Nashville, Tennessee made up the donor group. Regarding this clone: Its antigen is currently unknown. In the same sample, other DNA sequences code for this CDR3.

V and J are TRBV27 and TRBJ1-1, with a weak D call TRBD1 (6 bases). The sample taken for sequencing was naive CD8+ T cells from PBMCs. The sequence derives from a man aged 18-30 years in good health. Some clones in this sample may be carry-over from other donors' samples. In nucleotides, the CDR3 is TGTGCCAGCAGCCCCCGGGGGCTAAACACTGAAGCTTTCTTT. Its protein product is CASSPRGLNTEAFF.